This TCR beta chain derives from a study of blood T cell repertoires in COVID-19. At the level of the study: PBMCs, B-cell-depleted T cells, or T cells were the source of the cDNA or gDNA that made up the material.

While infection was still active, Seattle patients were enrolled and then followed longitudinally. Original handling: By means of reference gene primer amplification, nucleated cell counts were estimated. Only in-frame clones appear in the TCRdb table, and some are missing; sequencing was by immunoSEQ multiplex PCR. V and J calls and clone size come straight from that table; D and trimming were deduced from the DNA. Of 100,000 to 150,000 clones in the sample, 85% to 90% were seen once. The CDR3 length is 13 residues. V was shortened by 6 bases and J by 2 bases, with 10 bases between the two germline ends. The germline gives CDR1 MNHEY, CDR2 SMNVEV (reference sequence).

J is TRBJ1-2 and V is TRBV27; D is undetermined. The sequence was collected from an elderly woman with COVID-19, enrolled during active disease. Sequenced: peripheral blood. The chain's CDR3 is CASREDGNYGYTF. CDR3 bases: TGTGCCAGCAGGGAGGATGGAAACTATGGCTACACCTTC.